Listed here are 23 T cell receptor beta chains from one sample, sequenced in a study of Graves' ophthalmopathy and Graves' hyperthyroidism (dated 2018 in TCRdb). The listed sequencing device is Illumina HiSeq 2000. For repertoire sequencing, TCR beta CDR3 regions were amplified from RNA transcripts. A first-round RT-PCR used HTBI primers with the Qiagen OneStep RT-PCR kit, followed by a second-round multiplex PCR, size selection and purification. TCRdb redid the processing of the public reads, applying fastp at Q25 and MiXCR, and retained in-frame beta chains. Entries that share a CDR3 protein sequence are merged under the most common genes and DNA. The sample includes about 480,000 distinct CDR3 sequences, with 13% to 15% observed a single time. Of the sample, over 7.5% falls within the top ten clones. Sequenced sample: blood. The receptors shown here come from a woman between 25 and 40 years old with Graves' ophthalmopathy. Donor details come from another sample of the same person, matched by shared clones.

This clonotype has ten or more counts. The chain links TRBV28 to TRBJ1-5; D uncertain. The V end was cut by 8 bases, the J end by 7 bases, with 12 bases between. Germline V gene lookup returns CDR1 MDHEN and CDR2 SYDVKM. This CDR3 is built from 12 residues. CDR3 nucleotide sequence: TGTGCCAGCGTAGGGTTGAGCCAGCCCCAGCATTTT. It specifies CASVGLSQPQHF.

This clonotype has ten or more counts. The CDR3 spells CASSRTFANTGELFF. In nucleotides, the CDR3 is TGTGCCAGCAGCAGGACATTCGCGAACACCGGGGAGCTGTTTTTT. The V gene is TRBV27, the J gene TRBJ2-2; D may be TRBD1 (5 bases). The germline V gene encodes CDR1 MNHEY and CDR2 SMNVEV (reference sequence). V lost 6 bases and J 0 bases, leaving 11 bases between the germline ends. This CDR3 has 15 amino acids.

This clonotype was seen ten or more times. The chain uses TRBV6-1 and TRBJ1-1; the D is unclear. Germline CDR1 and CDR2: MNHNS and SASEGT. V gave up 2 bases and J gave up 4 bases, with 14 bases separating them. This CDR3 comprises 15 residues. DNA of the CDR3: TGTGCCAGCAGTGAATTTGACGGAATTGGCACTGAAGCTTTCTTT. Translation: CASSEFDGIGTEAFF.

This clonotype was counted only a few times. J is TRBJ1-6 and V is TRBV7-2; possible D gene TRBD1, 6 bases. The germline CDR1 and CDR2 sequences are SGHTA and FQGNSA. Trimming took 4 bases from V and 8 from J, leaving 21 bases between them. CDR3 length: 17 amino acids. This CDR3 reads CASSSRGGVGGYSPLHF. The CDR3 DNA is TGTGCCAGCAGCTCCCGAGGGGGTGTAGGGGGGTATTCACCCCTCCACTTT. Complete variable domain (other parts from reference TRBV7-2 and TRBJ1-6): GAGVSQSPSNKVTEKGKDVELRCDPISGHTALYWYRQSLGQGLEFLIYFQGNSAPDKSGLPSDRFSAERTGGSVSTLTIQRTQQEDSAVYLCASSSRGGVGGYSPLHFGNGTRLTVT.

The genes are TRBV25-1 and TRBJ1-2; D unresolved. V shed 4 bases and J shed 2 bases, with 17 bases lying between them. Germline V CDR1 and CDR2: MGHDK, SYGVNS. This CDR3 contains 16 residues. The CDR3 region is CASSAPPGRPNYGYTF. The CDR3 DNA sequence: TGTGCCAGCAGTGCCCCACCCGGGAGACCAAACTATGGCTACACCTTC.

This clonotype was recorded at least ten times. This chain connects TRBV12-3 or TRBV12-4 to TRBJ2-2; possible D gene TRBD1, 5 bases. The CDR3 contains 15 residues. The germline V and J ends were trimmed by 6 bases and 6 bases, with 17 bases remaining between them. In DNA form, the CDR3 reads TGTGCCAGCAGGCGACAGTCCTCCCTGGCCGGGGAGCTGTTTTTT. Translation gives CASRRQSSLAGELFF.

This clonotype was detected ten times or more. The junction differs from germline at one of its ends, possibly a read error. The chain has TRBV20-1 and TRBJ1-3; D is unresolved. CDR3 size: 12 residues. Germline V lookup: CDR1 DFQATT, CDR2 SNEGSKA (reference sequence). CDR3 DNA sequence: TGCAGTGCCAGAGCCGCTGGAAACACCATATATTTT. Protein sequence: CSARAAGNTIYF.

This clonotype came up many times. The chain joins TRBV13 to TRBJ1-1; unclear D gene. Germline-derived CDR1 and CDR2 are PRHDT and FYEKMQ (reference sequence). The CDR3 has 16 amino acids. Trimming shortened V by 2 bases and J by 1 base, and 14 bases separated the two germline ends. The CDR3 sequence: CASSLTGRIPNTEAFF. The CDR3 region has the DNA TGTGCCAGCAGCTTAACCGGACGGATACCGAACACTGAAGCTTTCTTT.

This clonotype was recorded at least ten times. The chain carries TRBV6-4 and TRBJ2-2, with D hard to call. There are 14 residues in the CDR3. V was clipped by 3 bases and J by 4 bases, with 9 bases between them. Germline V gene lookup returns CDR1 MRHNA and CDR2 SNTAGT. CDR3 coding DNA: TGTGCCAGCAGTGAGCGGACCACCACCGGGGAGCTGTTTTTT. This translates into CASSERTTTGELFF.

The table lists this clonotype with a few counts. This chain uses TRBV28 with TRBJ2-2; possible D gene TRBD2, 5 bases. Trimming cost V 5 bases and J 5 bases, with 15 bases left between them. Per the germline V gene, CDR1 is MDHEN and CDR2 is SYDVKM. The CDR3 consists of 15 residues. CDR3 amino acids: CASSRPIPGTGELFF. CDR3 nucleotide sequence: TGTGCCAGCAGTCGACCCATTCCGGGAACCGGGGAGCTGTTTTTT.

This clonotype showed up just a few times. The chain combines TRBV5-1 with TRBJ2-7, with D possibly matching TRBD1 (6 bases). The CDR3 spans 15 residues. V shed 4 bases and J shed 2 bases, with 16 bases lying between them. Germline CDR1 is SGHRS and CDR2 is YFSETQ. The CDR3 here is CASSPRDTNPYEQYF. In DNA, the CDR3 is TGCGCCAGCAGCCCCAGGGACACTAATCCCTACGAGCAGTACTTC.

The chain is built from TRBV11-2 and TRBJ2-5, with TRBD2 matching 8 bases. The trim removed 5 bases at V and 2 bases at J, leaving 16 bases unmatched. The CDR3 consists of 18 residues. CDR1 is SGHAT, CDR2 FQNNGV, per germline. The CDR3 protein is CASSRGSGGGPRQETQYF. CDR3 in DNA: TGTGCCAGCAGCCGCGGTTCGGGGGGGGGTCCTCGGCAAGAGACCCAGTACTTC.

This clonotype has a count of ten or more. This chain links TRBV6-8 with TRBJ2-4, with D possibly being TRBD2 (5 bases). Looked up from germline, CDR1 is MNHGY and CDR2 is SAAAGT. V was pared by 0 bases and J by 0 bases, with 9 bases between. CDR3 length: 16 residues. The DNA for the CDR3 is TGTGCCAGCAGTTACTCGTCAGGACTAGCCAAAAACATTCAGTACTTC. The encoded protein is CASSYSSGLAKNIQYF.

This clonotype appeared many times. This chain uses TRBV6-1 with TRBJ1-5; 7 bases align to TRBD1. With V trimmed by 7 bases and J by 4 bases, 4 bases remained unmatched. The CDR3 covers 13 residues. Germline V CDR1 and CDR2: MNHNS, SASEGT. CDR3 amino acids: CASKTGDNQPQHF. In nucleotides, the CDR3 is TGTGCCAGCAAAACAGGGGATAATCAGCCCCAGCATTTT.

This clonotype was counted at least ten times. V gene TRBV20-1 combines with J gene TRBJ2-7; the match to TRBD1 covers 8 bases. The CDR3 spans 14 residues. Germline V CDR1 and CDR2: DFQATT, SNEGSKA (reference sequence). Trimming took 3 bases from V and 4 from J; bases not matched to a gene: 8. Here the CDR3 DNA reads TGCAGTGCTAGGGGGGACAGGTTTCATTACGAGCAGTACTTC. Amino acids: CSARGDRFHYEQYF.

This clonotype showed up many times. This chain uses TRBV20-1 with TRBJ2-5, with D uncertain. The germline V gene encodes CDR1 DFQATT and CDR2 SNEGSKA (reference sequence). V was shortened by 3 bases and J by 2 bases, with 7 bases between the two germline ends. The CDR3 sequence is 12 residues long. The CDR3 nucleotides read TGCAGTGCTAGGTTCATTCAAGAGACCCAGTACTTC. Amino acids: CSARFIQETQYF.

The V gene is TRBV4-1, the J gene TRBJ1-5; 7 nucleotides align to TRBD1. Germline loops: CDR1 MGHRA, CDR2 YSYEKL. The CDR3 sequence is 17 residues long. V was pared by 1 base and J by 7 bases, with 13 bases of the junction left unmatched. The CDR3 reads CASSQGLRQGPGQPQHF. Written as DNA, the CDR3 is TGCGCCAGCAGCCAAGGGCTTCGACAGGGTCCGGGACAGCCCCAGCATTTT.

This clonotype was recorded a few times. The chain recombines TRBV12-3 or TRBV12-4 with TRBJ1-5; D ambiguous. Trimming shortened V by 1 base and J by 4 bases, and 11 bases separated the two germline ends. The CDR3 is 15 residues long. CDR3 in DNA: TGTGCCAGCAGTTTAGGATGGTTACCGAATCAGCCCCAGCATTTT. Translated, it gives CASSLGWLPNQPQHF.

This clonotype was observed at least ten times. The chain combines TRBV12-3 or TRBV12-4 with TRBJ1-5; a possible D gene is TRBD1 (5 bases). Trimming took 3 bases from V and 5 from J, leaving 14 bases between them. The CDR3 extends over 15 amino acids. The CDR3 bases are TGTGCCAGCAGTTTGGGGGGGGTCCCTCATCAGCCCCAGCATTTT. It specifies CASSLGGVPHQPQHF.

This clonotype was observed many times. The V and J genes are TRBV6-1 and TRBJ2-2; 8 bases agree with TRBD1. The V gene end was trimmed by 7 bases and the J gene end by 4 bases; junction bases not matched to a gene: 14. Germline-derived CDR1 and CDR2 are MNHNS and SASEGT. This CDR3 has 17 amino acids. The CDR3 region has the DNA TGTGCCAGCACCTTCTATCAGGGGGCGATAGGCACCGGGGAGCTGTTTTTT. It encodes CASTFYQGAIGTGELFF.

This clonotype was found many times. V and J are TRBV18 and TRBJ2-6; D remains ambiguous. Deletions cut 2 bases from V and 6 bases from J, with 11 bases between. This CDR3 spans 15 amino acids. The germline gives CDR1 KGHSH, CDR2 LQKENI. The CDR3 region is CASSPVFSEANVLTF. The CDR3 region has the DNA TGTGCCAGCTCACCAGTCTTTTCGGAGGCCAACGTCCTGACTTTC.

This clonotype was counted at least ten times. The chain uses TRBV6-1 and TRBJ2-5; either TRBD1 or TRBD2 may fit D (6 bases each). This CDR3 has 15 amino acids. The V and J ends lost 4 bases and 4 bases respectively, with 16 bases between them. Germline V CDR1 and CDR2: MNHNS, SASEGT. The CDR3 region has the DNA TGTGCCAGCAGTGTTACCGTACAGGGAGGAGAGACCCAGTACTTC. This translates into CASSVTVQGGETQYF.

This clonotype was seen repeatedly, ten times or more. The rearrangement links TRBV28 to TRBJ2-7, with D possibly being TRBD2 (6 bases). Trimming left V 1 base short and J 3 bases short, with 10 bases between. The V gene's germline CDR1 is MDHEN and CDR2 SYDVKM. This CDR3 is 14 amino acids long. CDR3 residues: CASSLSGEFYEQYF. CDR3 in DNA: TGTGCCAGCAGTTTATCGGGAGAGTTCTACGAGCAGTACTTC.